This T cell receptor (beta chain) comes out of a study of blood T cell repertoires in COVID-19. Study-wide context: Sites in the United States, Italy and Spain provided acute and convalescent COVID-19 samples. PBMCs, B-cell-depleted T cells, or T cells provided the cDNA or gDNA that made up the material.

Germline V gene data show CDR1 as SEHNR and CDR2 as FQNEAQ (reference sequence). J gave up 2 bases and V 5 bases, and 7 bases lay outside the gene matches. The CDR3 spans 17 residues. Authors' processing steps: Reference gene primer amplification yielded estimated nucleated cell counts. The method was immunoSEQ multiplex PCR; TCRdb's version includes in-frame clones alone and lacks a portion of them. V, J and clone size are taken as reported in that table, and D and trimming were inferred from the DNA itself. Here the sample spans 130,000 or so clones, under 90% being singletons. The receptor was derived from a woman aged 55-70 years with acute or convalescent COVID-19. Sequenced sample: peripheral blood. The chain employs TRBV7-9 and TRBJ2-2; TRBD2 agrees at 11 bases. This CDR3 is CASSQGGLAANTGELFF. The DNA of the CDR3 is TGTGCCAGCAGCCAGGGGGGACTAGCGGCTAACACCGGGGAGCTGTTTTTT.